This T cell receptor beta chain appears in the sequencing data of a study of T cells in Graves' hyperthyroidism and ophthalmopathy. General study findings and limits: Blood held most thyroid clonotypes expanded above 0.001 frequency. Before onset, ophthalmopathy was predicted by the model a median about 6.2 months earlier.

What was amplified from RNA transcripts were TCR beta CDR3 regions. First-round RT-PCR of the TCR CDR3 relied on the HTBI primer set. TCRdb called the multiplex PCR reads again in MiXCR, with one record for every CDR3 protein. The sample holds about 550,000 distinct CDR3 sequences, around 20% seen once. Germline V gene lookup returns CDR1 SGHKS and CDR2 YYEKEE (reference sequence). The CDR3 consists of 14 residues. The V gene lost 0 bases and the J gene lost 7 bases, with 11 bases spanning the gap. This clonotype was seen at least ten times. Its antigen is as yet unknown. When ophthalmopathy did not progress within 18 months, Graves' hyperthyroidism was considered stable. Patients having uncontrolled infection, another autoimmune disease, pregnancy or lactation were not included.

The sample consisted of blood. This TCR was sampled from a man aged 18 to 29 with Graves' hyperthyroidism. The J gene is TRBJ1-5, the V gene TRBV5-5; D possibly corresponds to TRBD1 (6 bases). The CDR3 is CASSLVAGEQPQHF. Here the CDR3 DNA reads TGTGCCAGCAGCTTGGTGGCAGGGGAACAGCCCCAGCATTTT. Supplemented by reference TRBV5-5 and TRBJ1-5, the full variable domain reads DAGVTQSPTHLIKTRGQQVTLRCSPISGHKSVSWYQQVLGQGPQFIFQYYEKEERGRGNFPDRFSARQFPNYSSELNVNALLLGDSALYLCASSLVAGEQPQHFGDGTRLSIL.